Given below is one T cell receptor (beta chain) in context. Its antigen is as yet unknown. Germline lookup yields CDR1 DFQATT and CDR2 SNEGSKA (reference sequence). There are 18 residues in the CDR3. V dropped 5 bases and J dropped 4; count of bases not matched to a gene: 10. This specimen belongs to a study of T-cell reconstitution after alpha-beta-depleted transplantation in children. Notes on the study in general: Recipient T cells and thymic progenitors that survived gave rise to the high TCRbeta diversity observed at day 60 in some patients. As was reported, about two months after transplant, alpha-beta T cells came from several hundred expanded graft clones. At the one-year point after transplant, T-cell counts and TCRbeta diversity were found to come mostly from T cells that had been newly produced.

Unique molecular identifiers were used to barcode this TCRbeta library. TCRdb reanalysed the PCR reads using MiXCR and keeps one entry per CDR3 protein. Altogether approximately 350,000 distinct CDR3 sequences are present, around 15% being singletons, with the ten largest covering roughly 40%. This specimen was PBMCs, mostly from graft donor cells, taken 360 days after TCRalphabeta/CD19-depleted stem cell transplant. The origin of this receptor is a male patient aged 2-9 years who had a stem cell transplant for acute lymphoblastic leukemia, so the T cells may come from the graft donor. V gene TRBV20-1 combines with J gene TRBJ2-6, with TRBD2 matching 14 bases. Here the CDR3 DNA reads TGCAGTGCTGCCGACGGACTAGCGGGAGGTCACGGGGCCAACGTCCTGACTTTC. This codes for CSAADGLAGGHGANVLTF.